The 26 T cell receptor beta chains below were found in one sample sequenced in a study of shared clonotypes between healthy human individuals. This table comes from immunoSEQ multiplex PCR, and its TCRdb copy is limited to in-frame clones, with some not included. The repertoire has approximately 2.4 million clones, approximately 96% of them found once; the top ten carry approximately 0.13%. The sample taken for sequencing was naive CD4+ T cells sorted from blood. Subset specified: CD45RA+ positively selected. These receptors all stem from a man between 18 and 29 years old in good health.

The chain is built from TRBV9 and TRBJ2-5; 13 positions agree with TRBD2. Per the germline V gene, CDR1 is SGDLS and CDR2 is YYNGEE. V shed 0 bases, J shed 4 bases, and the junction held 9 bases outside the gene matches. This CDR3 is 18 amino acids long. The CDR3 DNA follows: TGTGCCAGCAGCGTAGACCCCACTAGCGGGGGGGCATCAGAGACCCAGTACTTC. Translated: CASSVDPTSGGASETQYF.

The J gene is TRBJ2-2, the V gene TRBV5-4; 9 bases agree with TRBD2. The CDR3 is 17 amino acids. The germline V gene has CDR1 SGHNT and CDR2 YYREEE (reference sequence). J gave up 0 bases and V 0 bases, and 3 bases lay outside the gene matches. The CDR3 reads CASSLEASGANTGELFF. The CDR3 DNA sequence: TGTGCCAGCAGCTTGGAGGCTAGCGGGGCGAACACCGGGGAGCTGTTTTTT.

The rearrangement uses TRBV10-3 and TRBJ1-1; tentative D call: TRBD1 (5 bases). Per the germline V gene, CDR1 is ENHRY and CDR2 is SYGVKD. V was clipped by 5 bases and J by 0 bases, with 13 bases between them. This CDR3 region has 15 residues. The CDR3 loop is CAISPSQDMNTEAFF. The CDR3 DNA reads as TGTGCCATCAGTCCGTCACAGGACATGAACACTGAAGCTTTCTTT.

This sequence joins TRBV6-6 and TRBJ1-1; the D is unclear. The ends were cut back, 8 bases at V and 1 base at J, with 11 bases in the middle. The CDR3 is made up of 13 amino acids. The germline V gene has CDR1 MNHNY and CDR2 SVGAGI (reference sequence). The DNA for the CDR3 is TGTGCCAGCCAGGTAGATCCGAACACTGAAGCTTTCTTT. Protein sequence: CASQVDPNTEAFF.

This chain connects TRBV7-2 to TRBJ2-7, with TRBD1 identical over 8 bases. With 4 bases clipped from V and 2 bases from J, the junction kept 7 bases outside the gene matches. Germline-derived CDR1 and CDR2 are SGHTA and FQGNSA. The CDR3 sequence is 15 residues long. The CDR3 DNA reads as TGTGCCAGCAGCTCCAACAGGGGGACCACCTACGAGCAGTACTTC. It yields the protein CASSSNRGTTYEQYF. Complete variable domain (other parts from reference TRBV7-2 and TRBJ2-7): GAGVSQSPSNKVTEKGKDVELRCDPISGHTALYWYRQSLGQGLEFLIYFQGNSAPDKSGLPSDRFSAERTGGSVSTLTIQRTQQEDSAVYLCASSSNRGTTYEQYFGPGTRLTVT.

The chain combines TRBV18 with TRBJ2-7; the D call may be TRBD1 or TRBD2 (5 bases each). Germline assignment: CDR1 KGHSH and CDR2 LQKENI. With 5 bases removed from V and 2 bases from J, the gap between germline ends came to 10 bases. There are 13 residues in the CDR3. The CDR3 loop is CASSGTDTYEQYF. In DNA, the CDR3 is TGTGCCAGCTCAGGGACGGACACCTACGAGCAGTACTTC.

The chain uses TRBV29-1 and TRBJ1-1; D is unclear. CDR3 length equals 12 residues. Germline V lookup: CDR1 SQVTM, CDR2 ANQGSEA. The V end was cut by 5 bases, the J end by 0 bases, with 7 bases between. CDR3 coding DNA: TGCAGCGTTTCGGCTCTGAACACTGAAGCTTTCTTT. It yields the protein CSVSALNTEAFF.

The chain links TRBV18 to TRBJ1-2; a possible D gene is TRBD1 (5 bases). Trimming pared 3 bases from V and 2 bases from J, leaving 19 bases between. CDR3 length equals 17 residues. CDR1 and CDR2 (germline): KGHSH, LQKENI. This CDR3 is CASSPLASLTVNYGYTF. Here the CDR3 DNA reads TGTGCCAGCTCACCCCTTGCCTCGCTGACAGTGAACTATGGCTACACCTTC.

V usage is TRBV4-1 and J usage is TRBJ2-2; weak D call: TRBD1 (5 bases). The CDR3 runs to 15 residues. V gave up 4 bases and J gave up 3 bases, with 12 bases separating them. The germline V gene encodes CDR1 MGHRA and CDR2 YSYEKL. The CDR3 reads CASSLADRDTGELFF. The CDR3 nucleotides read TGCGCCAGCAGCCTAGCCGACAGAGACACCGGGGAGCTGTTTTTT.

V and J are TRBV5-1 and TRBJ1-4; the D is unclear. The V end was cut by 4 bases, the J end by 8 bases, with 9 bases between. Germline values: CDR1 SGHRS, CDR2 YFSETQ. CDR3 size: 12 residues. CDR3 in amino acids: CASSEGQEKLFF. The CDR3 DNA reads as TGCGCCAGCAGCGAGGGTCAGGAAAAACTGTTTTTT. Complete variable domain (other parts from reference TRBV5-1 and TRBJ1-4): KAGVTQTPRYLIKTRGQQVTLSCSPISGHRSVSWYQQTPGQGLQFLFEYFSETQRNKGNFPGRFSGRQFSNSRSEMNVSTLELGDSALYLCASSEGQEKLFFGSGTQLSVL.

The rearrangement joins TRBV5-1 to TRBJ1-2, with D perhaps TRBD1 (6 bases). V was shortened by 0 bases and J by 4 bases, with 13 bases between the two germline ends. The V gene's germline CDR1 is SGHRS and CDR2 YFSETQ. CDR3 length: 15 amino acids. CDR3: CASSLAGGGSYGYTF. The CDR3 nucleotides read TGCGCCAGCAGCTTGGCCGGAGGGGGTAGCTATGGCTACACCTTC.

Turning to this clone: Other DNA sequences within the sample encode an identical CDR3. The gene calls are TRBV5-4 and TRBJ2-5, with a tentative D call TRBD2 (6 bases). This CDR3 has 14 residues. The V end lost 0 bases, the J end lost 2 bases, and 8 bases lay between the germline ends. CDR1 is SGHNT and CDR2 is YYREEE in the germline V gene (reference sequence). The chain's CDR3 is CASSLGGVQETQYF. The CDR3 DNA reads as TGTGCCAGCAGCTTGGGCGGGGTGCAAGAGACCCAGTACTTC.

V and J are TRBV5-5 and TRBJ2-6; a weak D match, TRBD1 (6 bases). This CDR3 comprises 15 residues. The germline V gene encodes CDR1 SGHKS and CDR2 YYEKEE (reference sequence). The V gene lost 2 bases and the J gene lost 2 bases, with 8 bases spanning the gap. This CDR3 reads CASSLKGAGANVLTF. CDR3 DNA sequence: TGTGCCAGCAGCTTAAAGGGGGCTGGGGCCAACGTCCTGACTTTC. The complete variable domain, with remaining parts taken from reference TRBV5-5 and TRBJ2-6, reads DAGVTQSPTHLIKTRGQQVTLRCSPISGHKSVSWYQQVLGQGPQFIFQYYEKEERGRGNFPDRFSARQFPNYSSELNVNALLLGDSALYLCASSLKGAGANVLTFGAGSRLTVL.

The rearrangement uses TRBV28 and TRBJ2-1; a possible D gene is TRBD2 (6 bases). Trimming left V 6 bases short and J 0 bases short, with 15 bases between. This CDR3 comprises 16 residues. Germline CDR1 MDHEN, CDR2 SYDVKM. In DNA form, the CDR3 reads TGTGCCAGCAGCACAGCTAGCGCCAGCTCCTACAATGAGCAGTTCTTC. Its translation is CASSTASASSYNEQFF. Combining the CDR3 with reference TRBV28 and TRBJ2-1 gives the whole variable domain DVKVTQSSRYLVKRTGEKVFLECVQDMDHENMFWYRQDPGLGLRLIYFSYDVKMKEKGDIPEGYSVSREKKERFSLILESASTNQTSMYLCASSTASASSYNEQFFGPGTRLTVL.

With regard to this clone: The same CDR3 is also encoded by other DNA sequences in this sample. For the CDR3, the DNA is TGTGCCAGCAGCGTAGAAGGGTCCCGGGGAAACACCATATATTTT. It codes for CASSVEGSRGNTIYF. The chain combines TRBV9 with TRBJ1-3, with D uncertain. V gave up 0 bases and J gave up 4 bases, with 11 bases separating them. The length of the CDR3 is 15 residues. CDR1 is SGDLS, CDR2 YYNGEE, per germline.

This clone was seen once. The chain couples TRBV6-5 to TRBJ1-2; D not resolved. Germline CDR1 MNHEY, CDR2 SVGAGI. This CDR3 has 15 amino acids. The V end was cut by 5 bases, the J end by 0 bases, with 13 bases between. CDR3: CASSGRGGTNYGYTF. As DNA, the CDR3 is TGTGCCAGCAGTGGCCGGGGAGGGACTAACTATGGCTACACCTTC.

As regards this clone: At one of its ends the junction is not consistent with the germline gene, which may arise from a read error. V is TRBV7-7 and J is TRBJ2-1; D is perhaps TRBD2 (7 bases). Germline V gene sequence: CDR1 SSHAT, CDR2 FNYEAQ (reference sequence). This CDR3 is built from 17 residues. CDR3 amino acids: CASSVMRGGASYNEQFF. The CDR3 DNA reads TGTGCTAGCAGCGTGATGCGAGGGGGGGCTTCCTACAATGAGCAGTTCTTC.

The rearrangement links TRBV4-1 to TRBJ2-6, with TRBD1 matching 10 bases. The CDR3 runs 15 residues. V shed 3 bases, J shed 8 bases, and the junction held 4 bases outside the gene matches. The V gene's germline CDR1 is MGHRA and CDR2 YSYEKL. The CDR3 here is CASSQEDRGSNVLTF. CDR3 DNA sequence: TGCGCCAGCAGCCAGGAGGACAGGGGGTCCAACGTCCTGACTTTC.

V usage is TRBV30 and J usage is TRBJ2-7; tentatively, D is TRBD2 (5 bases). Trimming cost V 1 base and J 0 bases, with 13 bases left between them. This CDR3 has 15 residues. CDR1 GTSNPN and CDR2 SVGIG come from the germline V gene (reference sequence). CDR3 sequence reads: CAWSAGRGSSYEQYF. CDR3 nucleotides: TGTGCCTGGAGTGCCGGACGGGGTTCCTCCTACGAGCAGTACTTC.

The chain couples TRBV5-1 to TRBJ2-7, with 9 bases lining up with TRBD2. Germline assignment: CDR1 SGHRS and CDR2 YFSETQ. Trimming at V came to 6 bases and at J to 6 bases, leaving 7 bases not matched to a gene. There are 13 residues in the CDR3. CDR3 protein: CASKGTSLLEQYF. DNA of the CDR3: TGCGCCAGCAAGGGGACTAGCCTCCTCGAGCAGTACTTC. The entire variable domain, with the rest obtained from reference TRBV5-1 and TRBJ2-7, is as follows: KAGVTQTPRYLIKTRGQQVTLSCSPISGHRSVSWYQQTPGQGLQFLFEYFSETQRNKGNFPGRFSGRQFSNSRSEMNVSTLELGDSALYLCASKGTSLLEQYFGPGTRLTVT.

The chain has TRBV2 and TRBJ2-5, with TRBD1 matching 7 bases. Per germline, CDR1 SNHLY and CDR2 FYNNEI. The CDR3 has 15 residues. V trimming: 4 bases; J trimming: 5 bases; junction bases outside the gene matches: 10. CDR3 coding DNA: TGTGCCAGCAGTGTGGGAACAGGGGTGAGCGAGACCCAGTACTTC. The encoded protein is CASSVGTGVSETQYF. Together with reference TRBV2 and TRBJ2-5, the CDR3 gives the full variable domain: EPEVTQTPSHQVTQMGQEVILRCVPISNHLYFYWYRQILGQKVEFLVSFYNNEISEKSEIFDDQFSVERPDGSNFTLKIRSTKLEDSAMYFCASSVGTGVSETQYFGPGTRLLVL.

The chain is built from TRBV4-1 and TRBJ1-5; no definite D call. Looked up from germline, CDR1 is MGHRA and CDR2 is YSYEKL. Trimming removed 2 bases from V and 6 bases from J, with 14 bases in between. The CDR3 runs to 15 residues. CDR3 in amino acids: CASSQTSLGGQPQHF. CDR3 DNA: TGCGCCAGCAGCCAAACTAGTTTGGGCGGTCAGCCCCAGCATTTT.

The table lists this clone with a count of one. The rearrangement joins TRBV4-3 to TRBJ1-2; a weak D match, TRBD1 (5 bases). The CDR3 covers 15 residues. Germline lookup yields CDR1 LGHNA and CDR2 YSLEER. V was cut by 0 bases and J by 8 bases, with 16 bases left in between. CDR3 in amino acids: CASSQDQFVGTGYTF. In DNA form, the CDR3 reads TGCGCCAGCAGCCAAGATCAATTCGTAGGGACCGGCTACACCTTC.

The chain uses TRBV7-2 and TRBJ2-3, with a tentative D call TRBD2 (7 bases). This CDR3 region has 18 residues. Per the germline V gene, CDR1 is SGHTA and CDR2 is FQGNSA. Trimming removed 5 bases from V and 1 base from J, with 22 bases in between. The CDR3 spells CASSTRGGVADRTDTQYF. The CDR3, as DNA: TGTGCCAGCAGCACCCGAGGGGGGGTAGCGGACCGCACAGATACGCAGTATTTT.

The CDR3 protein is CSVGQMDRPAYEQYF. CDR3 DNA: TGCAGCGTAGGACAAATGGACAGGCCTGCCTACGAGCAGTACTTC. V gene TRBV29-1 combines with J gene TRBJ2-7; TRBD1 matches 7 bases. Losses at the gene ends were 6 bases for V and 2 bases for J; bases not matched to a gene: 13. The CDR3 totals 15 residues. CDR1 and CDR2 from the germline V gene are SQVTM and ANQGSEA.

The chain joins TRBV11-3 to TRBJ2-7, with a possible D match to TRBD2 (5 bases). V gave up 0 bases and J gave up 1 base, with 7 bases separating them. The germline CDR1 and CDR2 sequences are SGHNT and YENEEA. The CDR3 runs to 14 residues. The CDR3 DNA reads as TGTGCCAGCAGCTTAGAGCCGGGATCCTACGAGCAGTACTTC. Translating gives CASSLEPGSYEQYF.